These 4 T cell receptor beta chains share one sample of origin, sequenced in a study of spatial heterogeneity in lung cancer. Time point of the sample: sample taken at primary tumor resection. The sequenced material consisted of unsorted whole RNA from tumor, nontumor lung or frozen PBMC. TCRdb called the 5' RACE reads again in MiXCR, with one record for every CDR3 protein. The sample shows about 26,000 distinct CDR3 sequences, over 10% of them seen only once. The input for sequencing was PBMCs, taken at surgery. These receptor sequences come from a female donor with early-stage non-small cell lung cancer.

This clonotype was recorded many times. The rearrangement links TRBV2 to TRBJ1-1; TRBD1 is a possible D gene (5 bases). Germline CDR1 reads SNHLY; CDR2 reads FYNNEI. The germline V and J ends were trimmed by 6 bases and 0 bases, with 11 bases remaining between them. There are 14 residues in the CDR3. The CDR3 loop reads CASRGTGLNTEAFF. CDR3 sequence (DNA): TGTGCCAGCAGGGGTACAGGCCTGAACACTGAAGCTTTCTTT.

This clonotype was seen repeatedly, ten times or more. The chain recombines TRBV3-1 with TRBJ2-1, with TRBD2 matching 8 bases. Germline V gene data show CDR1 as LGHDT and CDR2 as YNNKEL (reference sequence). The CDR3 sequence is 20 residues long. V shed 0 bases and J 10 bases; nucleotides not matched to a gene: 23. In DNA form, the CDR3 reads TGTGCCAGCAGCCAAGATAGAGAAGGATGGAGCGGGAGCCTTGATGGGGAGCAGTTCTTC. Translating gives CASSQDREGWSGSLDGEQFF.

V and J are TRBV6-4 and TRBJ2-2; D unclear. The CDR3 is made up of 13 amino acids. V lost 2 bases and J lost 3, with 4 bases in between. Looked up from germline, CDR1 is MRHNA and CDR2 is SNTAGT. This chain's CDR3 is CASSDRDTGELFF. For the CDR3, the DNA is TGTGCCAGCAGTGACAGGGACACCGGGGAGCTGTTTTTT.

At least ten counts were recorded for this clonotype. The CDR3 DNA is TGTGCCAGCAGCCGGGACTCCTCAAGCGATGAGCAGTTCTTC. Its translation: CASSRDSSSDEQFF. V gene TRBV2 combines with J gene TRBJ2-1, with D tentatively TRBD2 (6 bases). Trimming took 6 bases from V and 8 from J, leaving 17 bases between them. This CDR3 comprises 14 residues. Germline values: CDR1 SNHLY, CDR2 FYNNEI.